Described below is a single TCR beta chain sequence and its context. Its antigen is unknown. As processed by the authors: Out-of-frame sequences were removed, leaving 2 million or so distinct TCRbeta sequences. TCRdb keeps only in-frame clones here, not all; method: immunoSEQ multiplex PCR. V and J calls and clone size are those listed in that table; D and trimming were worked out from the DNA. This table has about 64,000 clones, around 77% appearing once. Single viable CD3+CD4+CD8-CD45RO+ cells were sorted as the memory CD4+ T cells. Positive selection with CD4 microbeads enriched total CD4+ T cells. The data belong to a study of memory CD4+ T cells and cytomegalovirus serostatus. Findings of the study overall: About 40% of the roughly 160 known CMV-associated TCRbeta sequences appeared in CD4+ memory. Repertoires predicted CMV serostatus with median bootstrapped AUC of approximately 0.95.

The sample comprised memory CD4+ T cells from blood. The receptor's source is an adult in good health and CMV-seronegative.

CDR3 region: CASSRRDRGNYGYTF. Here the CDR3 DNA reads TGTGCCAGCAGCAGAAGGGACAGGGGAAACTATGGCTACACCTTC. The chain is built from TRBV5-4 and TRBJ1-2; the match to TRBD1 covers 10 bases. The CDR3 runs 15 residues. CDR1 and CDR2 from the germline V gene are SGHNT and YYREEE (reference sequence). The junction had 5 bases not matched to a gene; V was cut back by 4 bases and J by 2 bases.